This T cell receptor (beta chain) appears in the sequencing data of a study of tumor and adjacent non-tumor tissue in lung cancer. About the study: Each sample yielded millions of productive TCRbeta reads on average.

Study-wide results and limits: Significantly higher TCR diversity was found in tumor than normal lung.

RNA was extracted from bulk tissue without any cell sorting. Germline V gene data show CDR1 as SEHNR and CDR2 as FQNEAQ (reference sequence). The length of the CDR3 is 18 residues. TCRbeta libraries were built with three rounds of nested PCR, modified from ARM-PCR. MiXCR was run by TCRdb on the multiplex PCR reads, yielding one entry per CDR3 protein. The sample yields roughly 75,000 distinct CDR3 sequences, roughly 80% seen once. Comment on this clonotype: Its antigen is undetermined. This may come from a read error, since a much larger clone is one base off.

V usage is TRBV7-9 and J usage is TRBJ1-3, with D possibly TRBD1 on 5 matching bases. The sample was lung tumor tissue. The receptor was derived from a woman aged 45-60 years with non-small cell lung cancer. The CDR3 nucleotides are TGTACCAGCAGCCGATTCTACTCCCTTCAGGGTTCTGGAAACACCATATATTTT. Encoded protein: CTSSRFYSLQGSGNTIYF.